Listed below are T cell receptor beta chains from one sample, sequenced in a study of shared clonotypes between healthy human individuals. Using immunoSEQ multiplex PCR, the repertoire was profiled, and TCRdb retains in-frame clones only, with some absent. Among 2 million to 3 million clones listed, roughly 93% were seen once. Source material: naive CD4+ T cells from PBMCs. These receptors all come from a man younger than 35 in good health. Some clones in this sample may be carry-over from other donors' samples. Each CDR3 is given with its conserved first and last residue. D genes are given only for firm matches. The size of a clone is reported for some rows only, either as once, few or many, or as a class for expanded clones.

j_call,clone_size,v_call,d_call,cdr3_aa,cdr3_nt
TRBJ1-2,.,TRBV6-1,TRBD1,CASSDRGRLVSDGYTF,TGTGCCAGCAGTGACAGGGGGCGGTTAGTTTCAGACGGCTACACCTTC
TRBJ2-7,.,TRBV28,.,CASLSRNEQYF,TGTGCCAGCCTCAGCCGGAACGAGCAGTACTTC
TRBJ2-3,.,TRBV4-1,TRBD2,CASSRPLAEGDTQYF,TGCGCCAGCAGCCGACCCCTAGCGGAGGGAGATACGCAGTATTTT
TRBJ2-1,once,TRBV18,.,CASSPRRVVDNEQFF,TGTGCCAGCTCACCCAGACGGGTCGTCGACAATGAGCAGTTCTTC
TRBJ2-1,.,TRBV2,TRBD2,CASRGGLAGVHEQFF,TGTGCCAGCAGGGGCGGACTAGCGGGAGTCCATGAGCAGTTCTTC
TRBJ1-5,.,TRBV10-3,.,CAISEAGQGYSNQPQHF,TGTGCCATCAGTGAGGCCGGGCAGGGCTACAGCAATCAGCCCCAGCATTTT
TRBJ2-1,few,TRBV19,.,CASSKGLGDEQFF,TGTGCCAGTAGTAAGGGGCTTGGCGATGAGCAGTTCTTC
TRBJ2-3,.,TRBV14,.,CASSQDSGASTDTQYF,TGTGCCAGCAGCCAAGATAGCGGCGCTAGCACAGATACGCAGTATTTT
TRBJ1-2,.,TRBV5-1,.,CASSLFSTNYGYTF,TGCGCCAGCAGCTTATTTAGCACTAACTATGGCTACACCTTC
TRBJ2-7,once,TRBV5-1,.,CASSLGVSTELREQYF,TGCGCCAGCAGCTTGGGGGTTAGTACCGAGCTTCGCGAGCAGTACTTC